This T cell receptor beta chain comes out of a study of T cell repertoires in cytomegalovirus infection. Across the study: Public TCR beta signatures were indicative of both CMV infection and a matching HLA type. Study-wide results and caveats: HLA-C-restricted CMV clonotypes gave the most frequent clonotype in two of eight donors. There were carriers of CMV plus the relevant HLA, and cumulative public TCR beta family frequency identified them.

This clonotype occurred many times. Its antigen is still unknown. MiXCR was run by TCRdb on the reads, yielding one entry per CDR3 protein. The data contain 200,000 or so distinct CDR3 sequences, 25% to 30% of them seen just once; the ten biggest clones take up approximately 30%. With 5 bases clipped from V and 2 bases from J, the junction kept 10 bases outside the gene matches. This CDR3 has 16 residues. Germline V lookup: CDR1 SGHTA, CDR2 FQGNSA. The TCR sequence derives from a human donor in good health (CMV status not recorded). Some clones in this sample may be carry-over from other donors' samples. The chain recombines TRBV7-2 with TRBJ2-5; 8 nucleotides line up with TRBD2. The source material was PBMCs. The CDR3: CASSRLSGGGQETQYF. The CDR3 DNA sequence: TGTGCCAGCAGCCGGCTGAGCGGGGGAGGACAAGAGACCCAGTACTTC.